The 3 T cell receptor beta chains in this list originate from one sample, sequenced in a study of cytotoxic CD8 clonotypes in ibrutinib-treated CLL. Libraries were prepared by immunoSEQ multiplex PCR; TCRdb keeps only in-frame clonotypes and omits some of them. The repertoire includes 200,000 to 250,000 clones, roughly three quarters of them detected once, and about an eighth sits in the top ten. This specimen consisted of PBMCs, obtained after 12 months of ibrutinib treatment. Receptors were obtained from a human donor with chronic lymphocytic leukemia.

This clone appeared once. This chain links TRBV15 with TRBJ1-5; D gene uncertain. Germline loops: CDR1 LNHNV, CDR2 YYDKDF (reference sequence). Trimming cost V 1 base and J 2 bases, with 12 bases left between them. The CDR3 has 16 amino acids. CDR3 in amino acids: CATSRGHTTGNQPQHF. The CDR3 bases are TGTGCCACCAGCAGAGGACATACAACCGGCAATCAGCCCCAGCATTTT.

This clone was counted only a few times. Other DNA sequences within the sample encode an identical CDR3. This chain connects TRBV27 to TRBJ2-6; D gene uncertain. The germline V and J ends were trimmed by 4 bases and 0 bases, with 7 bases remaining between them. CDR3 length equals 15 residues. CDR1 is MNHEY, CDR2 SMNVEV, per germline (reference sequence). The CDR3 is CASSSDGSGANVLTF. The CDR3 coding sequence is TGTGCCAGCAGTTCGGACGGCTCTGGGGCCAACGTCCTGACTTTC.

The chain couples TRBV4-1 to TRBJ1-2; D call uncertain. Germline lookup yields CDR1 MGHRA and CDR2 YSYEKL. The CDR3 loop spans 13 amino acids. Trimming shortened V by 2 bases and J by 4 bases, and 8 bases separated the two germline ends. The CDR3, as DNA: TGCGCCAGCAGCCAACCTGACCTCTATGGCTACACCTTC. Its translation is CASSQPDLYGYTF.